This TCR beta chain was sequenced during a study of T-cell reconstitution after alpha-beta-depleted transplantation in children. Study-wide findings and caveats: The study reportedly traced alpha-beta T cells about two months after transplant to several hundred expanded graft clones. One year after transplant, T-cell counts and diversity came mostly from newly produced T cells.

This clonotype was recorded many times. Its antigen is unidentified. For TCRbeta, the library was prepared with unique molecular identifiers. TCRdb passed the PCR reads through MiXCR, listing each CDR3 protein once. Among 190,000 or so distinct CDR3 sequences listed, about 6% were seen once. Germline loops: CDR1 SGHTA, CDR2 FQGNSA. V was shortened by 4 bases and J by 7 bases, with 11 bases between the two germline ends. This CDR3 comprises 14 residues. Specimen: PBMCs, collected before TCRalphabeta/CD19-depleted stem cell transplant. The origin of this receptor is a girl younger than two with combined immunodeficiency, due to receive a stem cell transplant. The rearrangement joins TRBV7-2 to TRBJ1-6, with D hard to call. DNA for the CDR3: TGTGCCAGCAGCTCACGACTAGGGAATTCACCCCTCCACTTT. Protein product: CASSSRLGNSPLHF.